This is a list of T cell receptor beta chains from one sample in a study of human T cells and chemical hapten exposure. TCRdb passed the RACE reads through MiXCR, listing each CDR3 protein once. Here the sample spans about 46,000 distinct CDR3 sequences, 4.3% being singletons. Specimen: whole blood. Source of these receptors: a female donor in good health. Some clones in this sample may be carry-over from other donors' samples. Each CDR3 is given without its conserved first and last residue.

>TRBV7-9
ASSPNPGQGPNTEAF
>TRBV7-9
ASSRSTGGSSELF
>TRBV12-3/TRBV12-4
ASSKTGNSPLH
>TRBV6-2/TRBV6-3
ASSYRLAGVYEQY
>TRBV4-2
ASSLPNRAAGSPLH
>TRBV10-3
AVHRDRAIGDEAF
>TRBV3-1
ASSQDSVDTQY
>TRBV12-3/TRBV12-4
ASSSQGKQETQY
>TRBV10-3
AISEMGSGTGVGYT
>TRBV4-3
ASSQDSQPQH
>TRBV11-3
ASSWGESTDTQY